The following is a TCR beta chain sequence with its context. No antigen is known for it. This entry is derived from a study of radiotherapy plus CTLA-4 blockade in lung cancer. The overall study: In approximately 17% of patients, objective responses were seen; approximately 30% had disease control. Regarding the study as a whole: Subsequent to radiotherapy plus ipilimumab, tumor-derived TCR clones underwent expansion in blood. Strongest reported response predictors: early blood clone changes and post-radiation interferon-beta.

Germline-derived CDR1 and CDR2 are SNHLY and FYNNEI. CDR3 length equals 11 residues. Trimming cost V 3 bases and J 11 bases, with 10 bases left between them. The assay was immunoSEQ multiplex PCR, and TCRdb's table has in-frame clones only and misses some. The sample consists of tens of thousands of clones, roughly 76% of them appearing once. Ipilimumab-mediated CTLA-4 blockade plus focal radiation was given to patients having chemo-refractory metastatic non-small-cell lung cancer. Sequences were derived from peripheral blood, sampled from a patient treated with radiotherapy plus ipilimumab. The sequence was obtained from a human donor with non-small cell lung cancer who had stable disease on radiotherapy plus ipilimumab. The gene calls are TRBV2 and TRBJ1-1; D uncertain. The CDR3 spells CASSDRSKAFF. The CDR3 DNA is TGTGCCAGCAGTGACAGGAGCAAGGCTTTCTTT.